This entry concerns a single TCR beta chain. Its antigen remains undetermined. The sample holds no much larger clone one base away, and base qualities are not on file. V ends up 3 bases short and J 2 bases short, with an unmatched junction base count of 14. From a lookup of the germline V gene, CDR1 and CDR2 are LGHNA and YNFKEQ. The CDR3 holds 18 amino acids from the cysteine to the phenylalanine. Solely the CDR3 DNA is kept, with 54 bases framed from the first base. The sample comes from a study of a mutant IDH1 vaccine in newly diagnosed glioma (dated by TCRdb to 2020 to 2022). Regarding the complete study: Patients were given eight vaccinations, in weeks 1, 3, 5, 7, 11, 15, 19 and 23, which matched visits V03 through V10. Six visits were used for peripheral blood collection: V03 (baseline), V05, V07, V10, V12 and V13. In the chemotherapy-containing groups, vaccination started alongside temozolomide cycles, whereas in patients who had radiotherapy alone it started 4-6 weeks after radiotherapy. Before enrollment, patients had received standard therapy of radiotherapy alone, temozolomide alone, or radiochemotherapy with temozolomide; most received the combination. The 30 to 40 treated patients were approximately 62% male and around 40% female, with a mean age of roughly 40 years. Longitudinal TCRB deep sequencing was performed for 20 to 30 treated patients wherever samples were available for exploratory analyses.

Results and caveats for the whole study, not just this receptor: PBMC samples for TCRB deep sequencing were selected based on availability. Pseudoprogression seemed to be unrelated to changes in the top peripheral T cell clonotypes found by TCRB sequencing. The authors stated that sample limitations prevented analyses of patient blood samples from being reproduced. Vaccine-induced immune responses across multiple MHC alleles were detected in around 92% of patients.

The meaning of the sample's time point label: week 5, during vaccination. Each vaccine dose, consisting of 300 ug of a 20-mer mutant IDH1 peptide in Montanide, was administered subcutaneously with topical imiquimod. Newly diagnosed WHO grade 3 or 4 IDH1-mutant astrocytomas showing loss of nuclear ATRX were present in the donors. The samples were drawn from NOA16, a multicentre, single-arm, open-label phase I trial in Germany that tested a mutant IDH1 peptide vaccine in humans for the first time. The DNeasy Blood and Tissue Kit was used to extract genomic DNA from EDTA blood for TCRB sequencing. The library came from the immunoSEQ multiplex PCR assay. Rearranged TCR beta chain sequences were amplified using the hsTCRB Kit according to the manufacturer's protocol. An Illumina MiSeq was used to sequence the TCRB libraries. Processing in the source paper ran as follows. The proprietary platform of the kit vendor was used for demultiplexing, trimming and gene mapping. TCRdb carries this immuneACCESS record with in-frame sequences only. Its versions omit some clonotypes, under half of them owing to an unresolved V gene in the studies checked, with the rest unexplained. V and J calls plus clone size are reproduced from that table; the DNA served to infer D and trimming. The sample has about 40,000 clones on record, 90% to 95% of them singletons. Of the sample, around 2.8% is held by the ten largest clones.

This specimen consisted of PBMCs, obtained from a glioma patient whose treatment included an IDH1 peptide vaccine. This sequence uses TRBV4-2 and TRBJ2-7; 9 bases in the middle match TRBD2. This receptor was identified in a man aged 50 or older with glioma. The DNA is as follows: TGTGCCAGCAGCCAGAACCTAGTAGCGGGGGCCTTCACCTACGAGCAGTACTTC. Translated, this is CASSQNLVAGAFTYEQYF.